This T cell receptor beta chain was sequenced during a study of T cell repertoires in cytomegalovirus infection. Study overall: CMV infection plus the matching HLA type was flagged by public TCR beta signatures. Whole-study results and caveats: Dominating the ex vivo response were HLA-C-restricted CMV-specific TCR beta clonotypes. Summed frequency of public TCR beta families distinguished CMV carriers with the relevant HLA.

Each CDR3 protein is one row after TCRdb ran MiXCR on the reads. Here the sample spans 480,000 or so distinct CDR3 sequences, over 9% being singletons. This clonotype turned up a few times. What it binds is not known. After removal of 6 bases from V and 3 bases from J, the junction contained 6 bases not matched to a gene. The CDR3 is 15 residues long. Germline values: CDR1 ENHRY, CDR2 SYGVKD. The material sequenced was PBMCs. This chain joins TRBV10-3 and TRBJ2-2; TRBD1 aligns across 8 bases. The TCR sequence derives from a human donor in good health (CMV status not recorded). Some clones in this sample may be carry-over from other donors' samples. The CDR3: CAIRTRTGYTGELFF. The CDR3 coding sequence is TGTGCCATCAGGACCAGGACAGGGTACACCGGGGAGCTGTTTTTT.